This TCR beta chain was recorded in a study of STAT5B mutations in CD4+ large granular lymphocyte leukemia. Germline CDR1 is SGHNT and CDR2 is YYREEE (reference sequence). This CDR3 region has 17 residues. Trimming removed 2 bases from V and 4 bases from J; junction bases left unmatched: 7. Sequenced by immunoSEQ multiplex PCR; TCRdb stores in-frame clones only, minus some. The profile shows about 30,000 clones, approximately 79% of them singletons. This TCR was recovered from a human donor in good health. Sequencing used CD4+ T cells from blood buffy coats. V usage is TRBV5-4 and J usage is TRBJ2-2; 11 bases map to TRBD2. The CDR3: CASSLGSGRAFTGELFF. CDR3 in DNA: TGTGCCAGCAGCTTAGGTAGCGGGAGGGCGTTCACCGGGGAGCTGTTTTTT.